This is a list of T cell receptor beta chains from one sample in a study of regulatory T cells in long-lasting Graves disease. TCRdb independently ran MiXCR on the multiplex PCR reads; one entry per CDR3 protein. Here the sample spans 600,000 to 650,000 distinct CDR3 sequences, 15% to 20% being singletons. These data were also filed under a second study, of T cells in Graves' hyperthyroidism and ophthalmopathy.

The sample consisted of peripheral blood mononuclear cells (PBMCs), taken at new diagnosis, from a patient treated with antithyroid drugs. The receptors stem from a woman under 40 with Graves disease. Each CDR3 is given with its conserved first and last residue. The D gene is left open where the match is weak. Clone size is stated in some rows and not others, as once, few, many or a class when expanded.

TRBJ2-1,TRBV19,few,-,TGTGCCAGTAGTCGTGGGAACAGGGCAAGTCTTGATGAGCAGTTCTTC,CASSRGNRASLDEQFF
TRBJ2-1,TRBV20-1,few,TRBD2,TGCAGTGCTACTAGCGGGGGGTACAATGAGCAGTTCTTC,CSATSGGYNEQFF
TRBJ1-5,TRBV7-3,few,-,TGTGCCAGCAGCTTAACTCCGGGACAGCCCCAGCATTTT,CASSLTPGQPQHF
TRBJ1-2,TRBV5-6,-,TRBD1,TGTGCCAGCAGCCAGGGACAGGTGGATGGCTACACCTTC,CASSQGQVDGYTF
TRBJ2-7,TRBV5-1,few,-,TGCGCCAGCAGCTTGGAACCCCAGGCGGGGAGGAGCTCCTACGAGCAGTACTTC,CASSLEPQAGRSSYEQYF
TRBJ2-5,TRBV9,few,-,TGTGCCAGCAGCCCCTCCGCCCTGGGGAGAGAGACCCAGTACTTC,CASSPSALGRETQYF
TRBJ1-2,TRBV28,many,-,TGTGCCAGCAGTTCATACAGCTATGGCTACACCTTC,CASSSYSYGYTF
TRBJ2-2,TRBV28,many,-,TGTGCCAGCAGCACCGGGACGCCCCCCGGGGAGCTGTTTTTT,CASSTGTPPGELFF
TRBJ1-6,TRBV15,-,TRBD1,TGTGCCACCAGCGGCGGAGACAGGGAGGGACTTAGGAATTCACCCCTCCACTTT,CATSGGDREGLRNSPLHF
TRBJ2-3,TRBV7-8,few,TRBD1,TGTGCCAGCAGCTCGGGGACAGGGAAGGTTACGCAGTATTTT,CASSSGTGKVTQYF
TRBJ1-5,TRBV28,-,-,TGTGCCAGCAGTTTTATTGGGACCCGCAATCAGCCCCAGCATTTT,CASSFIGTRNQPQHF
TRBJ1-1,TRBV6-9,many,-,TGTGCCAGCAGTTCCGTGACCTATGAAGCTTTCTTT,CASSSVTYEAFF
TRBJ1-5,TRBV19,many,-,TGTGCCACCAATGAGTGGGGGGCCGCTAATCAGCCCCAGCATTTT,CATNEWGAANQPQHF
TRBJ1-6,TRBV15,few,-,TGTGCCACCAGCAGAGCCAGGTCAAATTATTCACCCCTCCACTTT,CATSRARSNYSPLHF
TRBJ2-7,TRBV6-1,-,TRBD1,TGTGCCAGCTCCAGGACAGGGGGCCCCTACGAGCAGTACTTC,CASSRTGGPYEQYF
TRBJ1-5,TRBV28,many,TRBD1,TGTGCCAGCAGTTGGGGGGGGGACAGCTTTTATCAGCCCCAGCATTTT,CASSWGGDSFYQPQHF
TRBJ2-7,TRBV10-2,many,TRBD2,TGCGCCAGCACAGGTGTAGCGGGCCTAGACTACGAGCAGTACTTC,CASTGVAGLDYEQYF
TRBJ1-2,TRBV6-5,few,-,TGTGCCAGCAGTTACACCAGCTATGGCTACACCTTC,CASSYTSYGYTF
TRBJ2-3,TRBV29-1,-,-,TGCAGCGTTGACCAGGGGGGGACAGATACGCAGTATTTT,CSVDQGGTDTQYF
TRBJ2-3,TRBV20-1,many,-,TGCAGTGCTAGAATAGTTGGCTCTTTGGGTACGCAGTATTTT,CSARIVGSLGTQYF
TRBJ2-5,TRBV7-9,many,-,TGTGCCAGCAGCGGACTTGGACCGAGACAAGAGACCCAGTACTTC,CASSGLGPRQETQYF
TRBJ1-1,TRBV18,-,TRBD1,TGTGCCAGCTCACGTCGGACAGGGGGCGCGGACACTGAAGCTTTCTTT,CASSRRTGGADTEAFF
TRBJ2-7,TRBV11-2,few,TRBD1,TGTGCCAGCCGGAGACAGGGCGGCTCCTACGGGCAGTACTTC,CASRRQGGSYGQYF
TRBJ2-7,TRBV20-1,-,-,TGCAGTGCTAGCCCGGGGGTTTTTTCCTACGAGCAGTACTTC,CSASPGVFSYEQYF
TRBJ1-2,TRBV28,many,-,TGTGCCAGCAGTTTATTGGCCATCGGTGGAGTAAACTATGGCTACACCTTC,CASSLLAIGGVNYGYTF
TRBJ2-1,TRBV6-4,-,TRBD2,TGTGCCAGCAGCCCCGGGGAGCGGGAGACCGATGAGCAGTTCTTC,CASSPGERETDEQFF
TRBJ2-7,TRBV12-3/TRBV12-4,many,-,TGTGCCAGCAGTTGGGGTAGTGGGACCGCCTACGAGCAGTACTTC,CASSWGSGTAYEQYF
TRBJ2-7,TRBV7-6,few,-,TGTGCCAGCAGCTTACAACAGGGCCCCTACGAGCAGTACTTC,CASSLQQGPYEQYF
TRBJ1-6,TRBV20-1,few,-,TGCAGTGCGAGTCTGGGATTCTGGTTTTCACCCCTCCACTTT,CSASLGFWFSPLHF
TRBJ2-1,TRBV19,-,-,TGTGCCAGTAGTACGACAGGAACCTACAATGAGCAGTTCTTC,CASSTTGTYNEQFF
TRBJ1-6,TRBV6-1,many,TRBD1,TGTGCCAGCACTTGGGACAGGTTTGCACCCCTCCACTTT,CASTWDRFAPLHF
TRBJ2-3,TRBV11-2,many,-,TGTGCCAGCAGCTTCGGAGGACAGAATACGCAGTATTTT,CASSFGGQNTQYF
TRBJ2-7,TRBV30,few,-,TGTGCCTGGCAATCAGGCTCAAGCTCCTACGAGCAGTACTTC,CAWQSGSSSYEQYF
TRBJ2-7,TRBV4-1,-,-,TGCGCCAGCAGCCAACCTCGGACGGGACACTACGAGCAGTACTTC,CASSQPRTGHYEQYF
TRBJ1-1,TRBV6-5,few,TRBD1,TGTGCCAGCAGTTACTCACAGGGGTTACTGAACACTGAAGCTTTCTTT,CASSYSQGLLNTEAFF
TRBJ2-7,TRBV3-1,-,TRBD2,TGTGCCAGCAGCCAGACTAGCGGGAGTTCCTACGAGCAGTACTTC,CASSQTSGSSYEQYF
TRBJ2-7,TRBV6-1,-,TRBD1,TGTGCCAGCTCCAGGGGGCGGCCCTACGAGCAGTACTTC,CASSRGRPYEQYF
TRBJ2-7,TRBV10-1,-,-,TGCGCCACCTCGGACTACTCCTACGAGCAGTACTTC,CATSDYSYEQYF
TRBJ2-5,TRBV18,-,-,TGTGGCAGCTCACCATCCGGGGAGACCCAGTACTTC,CGSSPSGETQYF
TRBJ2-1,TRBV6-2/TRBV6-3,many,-,TGTGCCAGCAGTGCCGGGAAAACCTGGTCCCATCGGGCATACAATGAGCAGTTCTTC,CASSAGKTWSHRAYNEQFF
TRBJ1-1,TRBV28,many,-,TGTGCCAGCAGTTTACTGGGGAGACGTACTGAAGCTTTCTTT,CASSLLGRRTEAFF
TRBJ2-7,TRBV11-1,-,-,TGTGCCAGCACTCTCCGGGGGGACACCTCCTACGAGCAGTACTTC,CASTLRGDTSYEQYF
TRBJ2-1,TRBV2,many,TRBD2,TGTGCCAGCAGTGAAGCCAGCGGGAGGTCTGAGCAGTTCTTC,CASSEASGRSEQFF
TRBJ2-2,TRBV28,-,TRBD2,TGTGCCAGCATCCCACGCGGGGGGAACACCGGGGAGCTGTTTTTT,CASIPRGGNTGELFF
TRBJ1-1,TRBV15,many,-,TGTGCCACCAGCAACTTCCAGGGGTTTATGGGCACTGAAGCTTTCTTT,CATSNFQGFMGTEAFF
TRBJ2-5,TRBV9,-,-,TGTGCCAGCAGCGGATCGGCCGGCATTTGGCCAGAGACCCAGTACTTC,CASSGSAGIWPETQYF
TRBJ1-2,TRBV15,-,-,TGTGCCACCAGCAGCCCAGGGGTCCGATTCTATGGCTACACCTTC,CATSSPGVRFYGYTF
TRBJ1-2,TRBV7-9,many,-,TGTGCCAGCAGCTTTGATTTGACGGATGGCTACACCTTC,CASSFDLTDGYTF
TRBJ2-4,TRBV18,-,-,TGTGCCAGCTCACCGGAGTCCCACGTCGGCATTCAGTACTTC,CASSPESHVGIQYF
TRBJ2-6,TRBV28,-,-,TGTGCCAGCAGTTCCCGGGACGGATACTATTCCGGGGCCAACGTCCTGACTTTC,CASSSRDGYYSGANVLTF
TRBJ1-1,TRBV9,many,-,TGTGCCAGCAGCGCGACAGCCCTGGCCGACACTGAAGCTTTCTTT,CASSATALADTEAFF
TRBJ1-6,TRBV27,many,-,TGTGCCAGCAGACCCGCCGGGGGCGTTGGATCACCCCTCCACTTT,CASRPAGGVGSPLHF
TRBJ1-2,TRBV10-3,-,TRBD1,TGTGCCATCAGGAAACCACAGGGGGGGGAAGGCTACACCTTC,CAIRKPQGGEGYTF
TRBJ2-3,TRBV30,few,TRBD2,TGTGCCCGGAAAAGGCGACTAGCGGGAGACACAGATACGCAGTATTTT,CARKRRLAGDTDTQYF
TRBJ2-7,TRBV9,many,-,TGTGCCAGCAGCCTAGAAGGGGTTTACGAGCAGTACTTC,CASSLEGVYEQYF
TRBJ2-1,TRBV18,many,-,TGTGCCAGCTCAGCGCAGAATAGTGAGCAGTTCTTC,CASSAQNSEQFF
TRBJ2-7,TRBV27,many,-,TGTGCCAGCAGTTTATTTGGCAGGGTTGACTACGAGCAGTACTTC,CASSLFGRVDYEQYF
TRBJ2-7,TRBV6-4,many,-,TGTGCCAGCAGCCCCGTCGGGGGCCGGGACGAGCAGTACTTC,CASSPVGGRDEQYF
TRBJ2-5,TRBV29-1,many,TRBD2,TGCAGCGTCGCGGCGGGAGGCGGAGAGACCCAGTACTTC,CSVAAGGGETQYF
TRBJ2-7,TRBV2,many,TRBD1,TGTGCCAGGGCGCTCGGACAGGGAGGCGAGCAGTACTTC,CARALGQGGEQYF